A single sample is the source of the 20 T cell receptor beta chains below, sequenced in a study of molecular identifiers for immune sequencing clone quantification. TCRdb recomputed calls from the PCR reads with MiXCR, one row per CDR3 protein. The table records tens of thousands of distinct CDR3 sequences, about a fifth of them present only once. Material: naive CD8+ T cells from blood, with Jurkat cell RNA spiked in. Subset here: FACS-sorted CD8+CD4-CCR7+CD45RA+ naive T cells. The receptor source for this set is a human donor in good health. Some libraries in this study had Jurkat cell RNA spiked in.

At least ten counts were recorded for this clonotype. The gene calls are TRBV12-3 or TRBV12-4 and TRBJ2-7, with a weak D call TRBD1 (6 bases). This CDR3 region has 14 residues. The V end lost 5 bases, the J end lost 2 bases, and 13 bases lay between the germline ends. The CDR3 sequence: CASSGVRGAYEQYF. The CDR3 DNA sequence: TGTGCCAGCAGTGGGGTCAGGGGAGCCTACGAGCAGTACTTC.

This clonotype has a count of ten or more. The CDR3 sequence: CASSRVSEAFF. In nucleotides, the CDR3 is TGTGCCAGCAGTCGGGTGTCTGAAGCTTTCTTT. The J gene is TRBJ1-1, the V gene TRBV7-9; no reliable D call. V was cut by 6 bases and J by 6 bases, with 8 bases left in between. The V gene's germline CDR1 is SEHNR and CDR2 FQNEAQ (reference sequence). This CDR3 is built from 11 residues.

A note on this clonotype: Relative to the germline gene, one junction end is altered; a read error may explain this. The chain recombines TRBV5-1 with TRBJ2-1, with no clear D. The CDR3 extends over 15 amino acids. Germline CDR1 reads SGHRS; CDR2 reads YFSETQ. The CDR3 loop is CASAHDALSRDEQFF. For the CDR3, the DNA is TGCGCCAGCGCTCATGACGCCTTATCTCGAGATGAACAGTTCTTC.

A note on this clonotype: At one of its ends the junction is not consistent with the germline gene, which may arise from a read error. The rearrangement uses TRBV7-9 and TRBJ1-1, with D maybe TRBD1 (5 bases). The CDR3 has 14 amino acids. Germline loops: CDR1 SEHNR, CDR2 FQNEAQ (reference sequence). CDR3 residues: CATPPQEMNTEASF. CDR3 coding DNA: TGTGCCACCCCCCCACAGGAGATGAACACTGAAGCTTCCTTT.

This clonotype was seen repeatedly, ten times or more. The chain is built from TRBV2 and TRBJ1-1, with 11 bases that match TRBD1. The CDR3 totals 13 residues. V was pared by 8 bases and J by 3 bases, with 2 bases of the junction left unmatched. CDR1 is SNHLY and CDR2 is FYNNEI in the germline V gene. CDR3 in DNA: TGTGCCAGCCGGGGACAGGGGGACACTGAAGCTTTCTTT. Residues: CASRGQGDTEAFF.

There are many counts of this clonotype. The chain recombines TRBV29-1 with TRBJ2-2; weak D call: TRBD1 (6 bases). The CDR3 length is 14 residues. With 5 bases removed from V and 0 bases from J, the gap between germline ends came to 10 bases. CDR1 SQVTM and CDR2 ANQGSEA come from the germline V gene. CDR3 region: CSVPGTTNTGELFF. The CDR3 bases are TGCAGCGTTCCCGGGACAACGAACACCGGGGAGCTGTTTTTT.

This chain joins TRBV10-2 and TRBJ2-7, with D possibly being TRBD2 (6 bases). The CDR3 covers 12 residues. Germline values: CDR1 WSHSY, CDR2 SAAADI. Trimming pared 6 bases from V and 0 bases from J, leaving 6 bases between. CDR3 region: CASRRDSYEQYF. CDR3 bases: TGCGCCAGCAGGCGGGACTCCTACGAGCAGTACTTC.

This clonotype was seen at least ten times. This sequence joins TRBV18 and TRBJ2-7, with D tentatively TRBD1 (6 bases). V lost 4 bases and J 6 bases, leaving 19 bases between the germline ends. CDR1 KGHSH and CDR2 LQKENI come from the germline V gene. The CDR3 has 15 amino acids. The CDR3 sequence is CASSLTQGPVSEQYF. The CDR3 region has the DNA TGTGCCAGCTCACTAACACAGGGTCCCGTGAGCGAGCAGTACTTC.

This clonotype showed up many times. The chain uses TRBV5-1 and TRBJ1-1, with D uncertain. The CDR3 loop spans 12 amino acids. Germline V gives CDR1 SGHRS, CDR2 YFSETQ. V lost 1 base, J lost 6 bases, and 7 bases lay in between. CDR3 sequence (DNA): TGCGCCAGCAGCTTGTACGGGTCTGAAGCTTTCTTT. Its protein is CASSLYGSEAFF.

This clonotype was counted many times. This chain connects TRBV9 to TRBJ2-7; 8 nucleotides line up with TRBD2. Germline loops: CDR1 SGDLS, CDR2 YYNGEE. The V and J ends lost 4 bases and 5 bases, in that order; junction bases with no gene match: 8. The CDR3 consists of 14 residues. This CDR3 reads CASSPGTSHDEQYF. The CDR3 DNA is TGTGCCAGCAGCCCGGGGACTAGTCACGACGAGCAGTACTTC. Full variable domain (remainder filled in from reference TRBV9 and TRBJ2-7): DSGVTQTPKHLITATGQRVTLRCSPRSGDLSVYWYQQSLDQGLQFLIQYYNGEERAKGNILERFSAQQFPDLHSELNLSSLELGDSALYFCASSPGTSHDEQYFGPGTRLTVT.

Many counts were recorded for this clonotype. The chain couples TRBV5-1 to TRBJ2-4; D not certain. V was shortened by 5 bases and J by 1 base, with 16 bases between the two germline ends. This CDR3 spans 16 amino acids. From germline, CDR1 is SGHRS and CDR2 YFSETQ. CDR3 sequence (DNA): TGCGCCAGCAGTTTACTTGCCTCCCTCGCCAAAAACATTCAGTACTTC. Residues: CASSLLASLAKNIQYF.

At least ten counts were recorded for this clonotype. V usage is TRBV14 and J usage is TRBJ2-1; D is perhaps TRBD1 (5 bases). This CDR3 has 14 amino acids. Germline V gene data show CDR1 as SGHDN and CDR2 as FVKESK. V was shortened by 4 bases and J by 0 bases, with 7 bases between the two germline ends. The CDR3 loop reads CASSPRASYNEQFF. DNA for the CDR3: TGTGCCAGCAGCCCCAGGGCCTCCTACAATGAGCAGTTCTTC.

This clonotype has at least ten counts. The chain has TRBV7-8 and TRBJ2-1, with D possibly being TRBD1 (7 bases). The CDR3 runs 13 residues. Trimming left V 7 bases short and J 3 bases short, with 10 bases between. Germline lookup yields CDR1 SGHVS and CDR2 FQNEAQ. Written as DNA, the CDR3 is TGTGCCAGCACAGGGGGACTCTACAATGAGCAGTTCTTC. This codes for CASTGGLYNEQFF.

The rearrangement joins TRBV27 to TRBJ1-2; tentatively, D is TRBD1 (5 bases). The CDR3 is 15 residues long. CDR1 is MNHEY and CDR2 is SMNVEV in the germline V gene (reference sequence). V lost 4 bases and J lost 4, with 16 bases in between. CDR3 sequence: CASSYGGPVAYGYTF. CDR3 coding DNA: TGTGCCAGCAGTTATGGGGGTCCCGTAGCCTATGGCTACACCTTC.

The rearrangement uses TRBV20-1 and TRBJ2-1; 9 nucleotides match TRBD1. The germline V gene has CDR1 DFQATT and CDR2 SNEGSKA (reference sequence). This CDR3 comprises 16 residues. With V trimmed by 1 base and J by 3 bases, 7 bases remained unmatched. The DNA for the CDR3 is TGCAGTGCTAGAGGTCGGGACAGGGCAAACTACAATGAGCAGTTCTTC. Its protein product is CSARGRDRANYNEQFF.

This clonotype is a singleton in its sample. A much larger clone differs by one base, so this may be a read error. The chain recombines TRBV11-2 with TRBJ2-1, with unresolved D. CDR3 size: 11 residues. CDR1 and CDR2 from the germline V gene are SGHAT and FQNNGV. The CDR3 is CACSSVHEQFF. In DNA form, the CDR3 reads TGTGCCTGCAGCTCCGTCCATGAGCAGTTCTTC.

V gene TRBV30 combines with J gene TRBJ2-5; TRBD2 aligns across 12 bases. V trimming: 1 base; J trimming: 7 bases; junction bases outside the gene matches: 7. Germline CDR1 reads GTSNPN; CDR2 reads SVGIG (reference sequence). The CDR3 consists of 15 residues. The CDR3 spells CAWSAGTSGWGTQYF. The CDR3 DNA reads TGTGCCTGGAGTGCTGGGACTAGCGGGTGGGGGACCCAGTACTTC.

This clonotype has ten or more counts. The V call is TRBV2, the J call TRBJ2-2, with TRBD1 matching over 8 bases. This CDR3 is built from 15 residues. The ends lost 7 bases at V and 3 bases at J; junction bases unmatched: 7. Germline V gene sequence: CDR1 SNHLY, CDR2 FYNNEI. The CDR3 nucleotides are TGTGCCAGCATTATCAGGGGGCGAGACACCGGGGAGCTGTTTTTT. Protein sequence: CASIIRGRDTGELFF.

This clonotype was picked up many times. The rearrangement links TRBV12-3 or TRBV12-4 to TRBJ2-7; no firm D call. The V end lost 6 bases, the J end lost 3 bases, and 12 bases lay between the germline ends. The CDR3 is 13 amino acids. CDR3 amino acids: CASSPGRNYEQYF. In DNA form, the CDR3 reads TGTGCCAGCAGCCCCGGCAGAAACTACGAGCAGTACTTC.

The V gene is TRBV28, the J gene TRBJ2-7; maybe TRBD2 (5 bases). In germline, CDR1 is MDHEN, CDR2 SYDVKM. This CDR3 spans 15 amino acids. Trimming took 1 base from V and 4 from J, leaving 14 bases between them. CDR3 amino acids: CASSLLGGLGYEQYF. The DNA for the CDR3 is TGTGCCAGCAGTTTATTGGGCGGGTTGGGATACGAGCAGTACTTC.